This T cell receptor (beta chain) was observed in a study of blood T cell repertoires in COVID-19. Study context: The cDNA or gDNA used as material had been derived from T cells, B-cell-depleted T cells, or PBMCs.

Original handling: The assay estimated nucleated cells by amplifying reference gene primers. Clones were sequenced by immunoSEQ multiplex PCR, and TCRdb holds only the in-frame ones, with some missing. V and J calls and clone size are given by that table; D and trimming were obtained from the DNA. The sample contains 100,000 to 150,000 clones, 88% of which appear only once. The table lists this clone with a count of one. The CDR3 is made up of 11 amino acids. In germline, CDR1 is SNHLY, CDR2 FYNNEI. V was pared by 4 bases and J by 5 bases, with 5 bases between. This sequence joins TRBV2 and TRBJ1-2; D gene uncertain. The source is a man in his fifties or sixties with acute or convalescent COVID-19. Sequencing used peripheral blood. CDR3 coding DNA: TGTGCCAGCAGTGCAGGATATGGCTACACCTTC. Translation gives CASSAGYGYTF.